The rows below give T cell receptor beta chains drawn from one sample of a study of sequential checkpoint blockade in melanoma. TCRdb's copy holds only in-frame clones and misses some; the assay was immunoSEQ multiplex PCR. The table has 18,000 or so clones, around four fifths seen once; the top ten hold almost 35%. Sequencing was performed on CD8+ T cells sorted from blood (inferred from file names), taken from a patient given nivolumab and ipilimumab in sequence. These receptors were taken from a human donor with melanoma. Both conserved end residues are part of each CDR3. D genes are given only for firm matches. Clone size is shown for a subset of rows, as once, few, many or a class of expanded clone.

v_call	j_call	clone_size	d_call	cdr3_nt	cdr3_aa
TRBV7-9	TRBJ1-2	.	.	TGTGCCAGCAGCTCTGAGGAGGACTATGGCTACACCTTC	CASSSEEDYGYTF
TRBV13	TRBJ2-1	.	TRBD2	TGTGCCAGCAGCTTAGCGGGGGGAGCCTACAATGAGCAGTTCTTC	CASSLAGGAYNEQFF
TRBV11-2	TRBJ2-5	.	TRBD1	TGTGCCAGCAGCCAGAGGACAGGGATGCAACAAGAGACCCAGTACTTC	CASSQRTGMQQETQYF
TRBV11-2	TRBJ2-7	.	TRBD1	TGTGCCAGCAGCGCCGGGACAGGGGTTTACGAGCAGTACTTC	CASSAGTGVYEQYF
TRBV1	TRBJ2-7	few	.	TGCGCCAGCAGCCTTAACAGGGCACTTACCTACGAGCAGTACTTC	CASSLNRALTYEQYF
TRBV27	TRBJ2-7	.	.	TGTGCCAGGACGATGGGCGTGCCCGAGCAGTACTTC	CARTMGVPEQYF
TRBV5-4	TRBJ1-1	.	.	TGTGCCAGCAGCTTGGCCACCGGGGTAGGAACTGAAGCTTTCTTT	CASSLATGVGTEAFF
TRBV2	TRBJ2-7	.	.	TGTGCCACGCTGCTTAATCGAGCCTCTTACGAGCAGTACTTC	CATLLNRASYEQYF
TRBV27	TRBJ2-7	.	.	TGTGCCAGCAGGGCTGGGGCCACTTCCTACGAGCAGTACTTC	CASRAGATSYEQYF
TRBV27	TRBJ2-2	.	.	TGTGCCAGCAGTGCCCGCCAGGCCGGGGAGCTGTTTTTT	CASSARQAGELFF
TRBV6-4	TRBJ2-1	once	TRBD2	TGTGCCAGCAGTGCCGGGTCTTTAGCGGGAGGGGGAGTTGAGCAGTTCTTC	CASSAGSLAGGGVEQFF
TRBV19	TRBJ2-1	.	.	TGTGCCAGTAGTCGGGGGATCACCTCCTACAATGAGCAGTTCTTC	CASSRGITSYNEQFF
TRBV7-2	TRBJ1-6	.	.	TGTGCCAGCAGCTTAGAACAGATTAATTCACCCCTCCACTTT	CASSLEQINSPLHF
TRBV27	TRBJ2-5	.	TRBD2	TGTGCCAGCAAAGCCTTGACTAGCGGGGGAGAGACCCAGTACTTC	CASKALTSGGETQYF
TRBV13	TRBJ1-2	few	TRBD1	TGTGCCAGCAGCCCCGGGATGACAGGGGGCGCGCACGGCTACACCTTC	CASSPGMTGGAHGYTF
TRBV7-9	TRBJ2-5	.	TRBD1	TGTGCCAGCAGGGACAGGGGGCGAGAGACCCAGTACTTC	CASRDRGRETQYF
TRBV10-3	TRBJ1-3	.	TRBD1	TGTGCCATCCGGACAGGTTCCTACTCTGGAAACACCATATATTTT	CAIRTGSYSGNTIYF
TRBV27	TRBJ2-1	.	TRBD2	TGTGCCAGCAGTCTGGGACTAGCGGGGGTTGAGCAGTTCTTC	CASSLGLAGVEQFF
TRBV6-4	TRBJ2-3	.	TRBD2	TGTGCCAGCAGTGACTCGCGGGGGGCAGATACGCAGTATTTT	CASSDSRGADTQYF
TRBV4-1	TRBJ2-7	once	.	TGCGCCAGCAGCTCAACAGGACGCGAGCAGTACTTC	CASSSTGREQYF
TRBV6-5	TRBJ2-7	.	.	TGTGCCAGCAGTTACTCGAACAGCTACGAGCAGTACTTC	CASSYSNSYEQYF
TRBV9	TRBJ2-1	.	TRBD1	TGTGCCAGCAGCGTATCCGGGACAGGGGCCAATGAGCAGTTCTTC	CASSVSGTGANEQFF
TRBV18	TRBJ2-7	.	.	TGTGCCAGCTCACCTCTAGGGGAAACAGGGATCTACGAGCAGTACTTC	CASSPLGETGIYEQYF
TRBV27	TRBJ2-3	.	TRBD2	TGTGCCAGCAGCCTGGCGGGAGGGGCAGATACGCAGTATTTT	CASSLAGGADTQYF
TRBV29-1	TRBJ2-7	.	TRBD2	TGCAGCGTGACGGACGGGACTAGAAACGCCTACTACGAGCAGTACTTC	CSVTDGTRNAYYEQYF
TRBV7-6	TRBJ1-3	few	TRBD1	TGTGCCAGCAGTCAATTGCCGGGACAGGCTGGAAACACCATATATTTT	CASSQLPGQAGNTIYF
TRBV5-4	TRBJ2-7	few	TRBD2	TGTGCCAGCGGCTTACGGAGCGGGAGTGGGAACGAGCAGTACTTC	CASGLRSGSGNEQYF
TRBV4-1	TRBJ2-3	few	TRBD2	TGCGCCAGCAGCCAAGGTTCTAGCGGGATCACAGATACGCAGTATTTT	CASSQGSSGITDTQYF
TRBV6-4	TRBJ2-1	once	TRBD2	TGTGCCAGCAGTTTGGGCGAGGGCGGGAGGAATGAGCAGTTCTTC	CASSLGEGGRNEQFF
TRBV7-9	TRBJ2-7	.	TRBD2	TGTGCCAGCAGCTTCTCCGGGACTACTCCCTACGAGCAGTACTTC	CASSFSGTTPYEQYF
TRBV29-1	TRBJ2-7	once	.	TGCAGTGCTCGGGACACCCCATACGAGCAGTACTTC	CSARDTPYEQYF
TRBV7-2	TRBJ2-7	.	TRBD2	TGTGCCAGCAGCTTAAATATGGCGGGACTAATGTACGAGCAGTACTTC	CASSLNMAGLMYEQYF
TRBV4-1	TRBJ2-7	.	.	TGCGCCAGCAGCCAAGAAGCGACCATATCCTACGAGCAGTACTTC	CASSQEATISYEQYF
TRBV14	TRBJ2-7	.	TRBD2	TGTGCCAGCAGCCAAGATTGGCTAGCGGGACGCGCGGCCTACGAGCAGTACTTC	CASSQDWLAGRAAYEQYF
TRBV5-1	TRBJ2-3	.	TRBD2	TGCGCCAGCAGCGCAACTAGCGGGGGAACTGCAGATACGCAGTATTTT	CASSATSGGTADTQYF
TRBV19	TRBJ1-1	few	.	TGTGCCAGTAGTATAAACAGCCTGAACACTGAAGCTTTCTTT	CASSINSLNTEAFF
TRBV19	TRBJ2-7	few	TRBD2	TGTGCCAGTAGTATTCGTCCAGGACTAGCGGGGGCCACCTACGAGCAGTACTTC	CASSIRPGLAGATYEQYF